The 28 T cell receptor beta chains reported below all come from one sample, sequenced in a study of shared clonotypes between healthy human individuals. The repertoire was sequenced with immunoSEQ multiplex PCR; TCRdb's copy has only in-frame clones and lacks some. The sample has about 2.3 million clones; under 95% are singletons. The material sequenced was naive CD4+ T cells from PBMCs. Subset indicated: CD45RA+ positively selected. The receptors here all came from a man aged 18 to 29 in good health. Some clones in this sample may be carry-over from other donors' samples.

The gene calls are TRBV7-2 and TRBJ2-7, with 8 bases that match TRBD2. Germline-derived CDR1 and CDR2 are SGHTA and FQGNSA. The CDR3 is made up of 16 amino acids. V was pared by 4 bases and J by 2 bases, with 10 bases of the junction left unmatched. CDR3 residues: CASSWGGSGITYEQYF. The CDR3 DNA is TGTGCCAGCAGCTGGGGGGGTAGCGGGATAACCTACGAGCAGTACTTC.

The rearrangement joins TRBV5-4 to TRBJ2-3; 7 bases agree with TRBD1. The CDR3 is 14 amino acids. V shed 4 bases, J shed 2 bases, and the junction held 4 bases outside the gene matches. Germline-derived CDR1 and CDR2 are SGHNT and YYREEE (reference sequence). The CDR3 nucleotides are TGTGCCAGCAGCCGGGACAGCCACACAGATACGCAGTATTTT. This translates into CASSRDSHTDTQYF.

The gene calls are TRBV7-9 and TRBJ1-1, with D possibly being TRBD1 (5 bases). V gave up 5 bases and J gave up 1 base, with 11 bases separating them. Germline V gene data show CDR1 as SEHNR and CDR2 as FQNEAQ (reference sequence). The CDR3 is 14 amino acids. DNA for the CDR3: TGTGCCAGCAGCCCGGGACGACGGAACACTGAAGCTTTCTTT. This translates into CASSPGRRNTEAFF.

The rearrangement uses TRBV4-2 and TRBJ1-3; maybe TRBD1 (6 bases). Germline CDR1 reads LGHNA; CDR2 reads YNFKEQ. V lost 0 bases to trimming and J lost 3 bases, with 12 bases between them. This CDR3 has 16 amino acids. This CDR3 is CASSQDPGGGGNTIYF. Here the CDR3 DNA reads TGTGCCAGCAGCCAAGATCCGGGGGGCGGTGGAAACACCATATATTTT.

A word on this clone: In the same sample, other DNA sequences code for this CDR3. The chain is built from TRBV2 and TRBJ1-2; D not resolved. V lost 8 bases and J 2 bases, leaving 12 bases between the germline ends. CDR1 and CDR2 (germline): SNHLY, FYNNEI. The CDR3 is made up of 13 amino acids. CDR3 in DNA: TGTGCCAGCTCACGTACAGCGAACTATGGCTACACCTTC. Protein product: CASSRTANYGYTF.

The chain has TRBV5-1 and TRBJ1-4; TRBD1 matches 8 bases. Trimming at V came to 7 bases and at J to 4 bases, leaving 6 bases not matched to a gene. Germline lookup yields CDR1 SGHRS and CDR2 YFSETQ. The CDR3 runs to 14 residues. The CDR3 DNA is TGCGCCAGCCGACCGACAGGGGTTAATGAAAAACTGTTTTTT. This sequence encodes CASRPTGVNEKLFF.

This rearrangement joins TRBV2 to TRBJ2-5; D may be TRBD1 (6 bases). There are 13 residues in the CDR3. Per the germline V gene, CDR1 is SNHLY and CDR2 is FYNNEI. The germline V and J ends were trimmed by 4 bases and 5 bases, with 11 bases remaining between them. The CDR3 region has the DNA TGTGCCAGCAGTGTTAACAGGGTCGAGACCCAGTACTTC. Residues: CASSVNRVETQYF.

This clone was detected only a few times. Germline and junction disagree at one end, which may indicate a read error. Other nucleotide sequences in the sample specify the same CDR3. The V and J genes are TRBV20-1 and TRBJ1-1; unclear D gene. The CDR3 is made up of 11 amino acids. The germline gives CDR1 DFQATT, CDR2 SNEGSKA (reference sequence). CDR3 region: CSAGENTEAFF. The CDR3 DNA reads TGCAGTGCTGGAGAGAACACTGAAGCTTTCTTT.

V usage is TRBV29-1 and J usage is TRBJ1-1; 7 bases fit TRBD1. Germline lookup yields CDR1 SQVTM and CDR2 ANQGSEA. CDR3 length: 15 residues. Germline trimming cut 4 bases from V and 5 bases from J; bases unmatched to any gene: 13. The chain's CDR3 is CSVVPTTGLETEAFF. In DNA form, the CDR3 reads TGCAGCGTTGTTCCCACGACAGGGTTGGAGACTGAAGCTTTCTTT.

The rearrangement links TRBV28 to TRBJ1-5; D perhaps matches TRBD1 (5 bases). The CDR3 loop spans 16 amino acids. Trimming left V 4 bases short and J 0 bases short, with 13 bases between. The V gene's germline CDR1 is MDHEN and CDR2 SYDVKM. The CDR3 coding sequence is TGTGCCAGCAGTTCCCGACAGCCCAATAGCAATCAGCCCCAGCATTTT. It is translated as CASSSRQPNSNQPQHF.

The chain couples TRBV11-3 to TRBJ1-1; possibly TRBD1 for D (5 bases). This CDR3 spans 15 amino acids. CDR1 and CDR2 (germline): SGHNT, YENEEA. The V gene lost 4 bases and the J gene lost 4 bases, with 16 bases spanning the gap. The CDR3 protein is CASSSGRAGRTEAFF. CDR3 DNA: TGTGCCAGCAGCTCGGGGCGGGCGGGCCGCACTGAAGCTTTCTTT.

V and J are TRBV15 and TRBJ2-5; D remains ambiguous. In germline, CDR1 is LNHNV, CDR2 YYDKDF (reference sequence). Trimming pared 1 base from V and 9 bases from J, leaving 9 bases between. This CDR3 region has 12 residues. The CDR3 DNA reads TGTGCCACCAGCAGAGCTTCGGGTTCCCAGTACTTC. The encoded protein is CATSRASGSQYF.

This sequence joins TRBV5-1 and TRBJ1-1; D ambiguous. The CDR3 is 13 amino acids. Germline V gene data show CDR1 as SGHRS and CDR2 as YFSETQ. Trimming took off 4 bases at V and 6 bases at J, with 13 bases between the two ends. CDR3 sequence reads: CASSGPSLAEAFF. In nucleotides, the CDR3 is TGCGCCAGCAGCGGGCCCAGTCTGGCTGAAGCTTTCTTT.

Regarding this clone: The sample holds other DNA sequences that translate to the same CDR3. The J gene is TRBJ1-1, the V gene TRBV7-2; D is unresolved. V shed 2 bases and J shed 0 bases, with 4 bases lying between them. The CDR3 has 13 amino acids. Germline V gene sequence: CDR1 SGHTA, CDR2 FQGNSA. CDR3 sequence: CASSLRMNTEAFF. CDR3 bases: TGTGCCAGCAGCTTACGTATGAACACTGAAGCTTTCTTT.

CDR3 region: CASSVAGTVTDTQYF. The CDR3 nucleotides read TGTGCCAGCAGTGTAGCGGGGACAGTCACAGATACGCAGTATTTT. The V and J genes are TRBV5-4 and TRBJ2-3; tentative D call: TRBD2 (8 bases). Germline CDR1 reads SGHNT; CDR2 reads YYREEE (reference sequence). The CDR3 consists of 15 residues. V lost 5 bases to trimming and J lost 2 bases, with 15 bases between them.

Note on this clone: This same CDR3 is encoded by further DNA sequences in the sample. The chain has TRBV4-1 and TRBJ2-5; 11 bases fit TRBD2. Per the germline V gene, CDR1 is MGHRA and CDR2 is YSYEKL. V was pared by 1 base and J by 1 base, with 2 bases of the junction left unmatched. This CDR3 is built from 16 residues. CDR3 DNA sequence: TGCGCCAGCAGCCAAGGGCTAGCGGGAGGCCAAGAGACCCAGTACTTC. It specifies CASSQGLAGGQETQYF.

The chain uses TRBV14 and TRBJ1-1; the D gene is possibly TRBD1 (5 bases). CDR3 size: 12 residues. Germline-derived CDR1 and CDR2 are SGHDN and FVKESK. V lost 2 bases and J 7 bases, leaving 8 bases between the germline ends. As DNA, the CDR3 is TGTGCCAGCAGCCAATGGGGCTTTGAAGCTTTCTTT. Translating it yields CASSQWGFEAFF.

CDR3 region: CASSLAGGVGAYEQYF. CDR3 sequence (DNA): TGTGCCAGCAGCCTTGCTGGTGGGGTAGGCGCGTACGAGCAGTACTTC. The chain employs TRBV7-8 and TRBJ2-7; D not certain. Trimming cost V 5 bases and J 4 bases, with 21 bases left between them. The CDR3 is 16 residues long. The germline V gene encodes CDR1 SGHVS and CDR2 FQNEAQ.

V is TRBV4-2 and J is TRBJ2-1; TRBD2 aligns across 15 bases. This CDR3 comprises 21 residues. The V and J ends lost 4 bases and 2 bases, in that order; junction bases with no gene match: 15. Germline V lookup: CDR1 LGHNA, CDR2 YNFKEQ. The CDR3 sequence: CASSLKQGGLAGGPTYNEQFF. Here the CDR3 DNA reads TGTGCCAGCAGCCTAAAACAAGGGGGACTAGCGGGAGGTCCCACCTACAATGAGCAGTTCTTC.

V usage is TRBV10-3 and J usage is TRBJ2-5; 9 bases fit TRBD2. The germline V gene encodes CDR1 ENHRY and CDR2 SYGVKD. V lost 7 bases and J lost 5; bases outside the gene matches: 8. This CDR3 region has 14 residues. For the CDR3, the DNA is TGTGCCATCACCCCGGGACTAGCAGGGGAGACCCAGTACTTC. It specifies CAITPGLAGETQYF.

The chain carries TRBV7-9 and TRBJ1-4; D is unresolved. Trimming pared 5 bases from V and 6 bases from J, leaving 7 bases between. CDR1 and CDR2 (germline): SEHNR, FQNEAQ (reference sequence). The CDR3 totals 12 residues. CDR3 sequence (DNA): TGTGCCAGCAGCCAGAGCGATGAAAAACTGTTTTTT. The encoded protein is CASSQSDEKLFF. The variable domain in full, completed from reference TRBV7-9 and TRBJ1-4, reads DTGVSQNPRHKITKRGQNVTFRCDPISEHNRLYWYRQTLGQGPEFLTYFQNEAQLEKSRLLSDRFSAERPKGSFSTLEIQRTEQGDSAMYLCASSQSDEKLFFGSGTQLSVL.

The chain carries TRBV30 and TRBJ2-7; D may be TRBD1 or TRBD2 (5 bases each). The CDR3 consists of 14 residues. V dropped 3 bases and J dropped 0 bases, with 12 bases sitting between them. Per germline, CDR1 GTSNPN and CDR2 SVGIG (reference sequence). The CDR3: CAWSGTVSSYEQYF. The CDR3 DNA is TGTGCCTGGAGCGGGACGGTAAGCTCCTACGAGCAGTACTTC.

The chain couples TRBV19 to TRBJ2-7; D is undetermined. Per germline, CDR1 LNHDA and CDR2 SQIVND (reference sequence). This CDR3 comprises 14 residues. V lost 7 bases, J lost 0 bases, and 13 bases lay in between. CDR3 in amino acids: CASILPLSSYEQYF. Written as DNA, the CDR3 is TGTGCCAGTATCCTCCCTCTCAGCTCCTACGAGCAGTACTTC.

In this sample, this clone turned up once. The chain carries TRBV6-1 and TRBJ1-5, with 11 bases fitting TRBD1. Germline V lookup: CDR1 MNHNS, CDR2 SASEGT. The V and J ends lost 6 bases and 6 bases, in that order; junction bases with no gene match: 7. The CDR3 runs 15 residues. The CDR3 is CASRGGQGVSQPQHF. The DNA for the CDR3 is TGTGCCAGCAGGGGGGGACAGGGGGTATCTCAGCCCCAGCATTTT.

The chain carries TRBV7-3 and TRBJ1-2; D perhaps matches TRBD1 (5 bases). The germline V gene has CDR1 SGHTA and CDR2 FQGTGA. CDR3 size: 15 residues. The V end lost 5 bases, the J end lost 4 bases, and 17 bases lay between the germline ends. CDR3 protein: CASSPARTGAYGYTF. The CDR3 region has the DNA TGTGCCAGCAGCCCAGCCAGGACCGGGGCCTATGGCTACACCTTC.

This rearrangement joins TRBV5-1 to TRBJ1-2; no clear D. Germline-derived CDR1 and CDR2 are SGHRS and YFSETQ. There are 14 residues in the CDR3. Trimming shortened V by 0 bases and J by 4 bases, and 10 bases separated the two germline ends. CDR3 DNA: TGCGCCAGCAGCTTGGGAGGGAGACTCTATGGCTACACCTTC. Translating it yields CASSLGGRLYGYTF. Full variable domain (outside the CDR3, taken from reference TRBV5-1 and TRBJ1-2): KAGVTQTPRYLIKTRGQQVTLSCSPISGHRSVSWYQQTPGQGLQFLFEYFSETQRNKGNFPGRFSGRQFSNSRSEMNVSTLELGDSALYLCASSLGGRLYGYTFGSGTRLTVV.

This clone has only one observation. The V and J genes are TRBV7-2 and TRBJ2-1, with 7 bases matching TRBD2. The CDR3 has 13 residues. CDR1 and CDR2 from the germline V gene are SGHTA and FQGNSA. V dropped 4 bases and J dropped 12; count of bases not matched to a gene: 9. Here the CDR3 DNA reads TGTGCCAGCAGCTCCCCTAGCGGAGTCGGGCAGTTCTTC. Translation: CASSSPSGVGQFF.

This clone was recorded once. This rearrangement joins TRBV28 to TRBJ2-2; TRBD1 aligns across 7 bases. With V trimmed by 6 bases and J by 6 bases, 7 bases remained unmatched. The germline V gene encodes CDR1 MDHEN and CDR2 SYDVKM. CDR3 length equals 14 residues. The CDR3 DNA is TGTGCCAGCAGGGCAGCCGGGACAGCCGGGGAGCTGTTTTTT. This translates into CASRAAGTAGELFF.